The 2 T cell receptor beta chains in this list originate from one sample, sequenced in a study of Graves' ophthalmopathy and Graves' hyperthyroidism. Using RNA transcripts, the TCR beta CDR3 regions were amplified. HTBI primers were used in a first-round RT-PCR, which preceded a second-round multiplex PCR. TCRdb fed the multiplex PCR reads into MiXCR, producing one record per CDR3 protein. Of hundreds of thousands of distinct CDR3 sequences detected, more than 40% appear once; the ten largest clones hold 3.3%. The sequenced sample was peripheral blood. These receptors came from an adult man with Graves' ophthalmopathy.

This sequence joins TRBV27 and TRBJ1-2, with D possibly matching TRBD1 (5 bases). Trimming pared 5 bases from V and 4 bases from J, leaving 14 bases between. Germline V gene lookup returns CDR1 MNHEY and CDR2 SMNVEV (reference sequence). The CDR3 runs 14 residues. The CDR3 DNA is TGTGCCAGCAGTGGGGGGGACCGCCCCTATGGCTACACCTTC. This translates into CASSGGDRPYGYTF.

The chain couples TRBV30 to TRBJ2-6; D ambiguous. V lost 5 bases and J lost 4, with 6 bases in between. The CDR3 is 12 residues long. Germline CDR1 is GTSNPN and CDR2 is SVGIG (reference sequence). The CDR3 nucleotides are TGTGCCTGGTACGACGGGGCCAACGTCCTGACTTTC. It specifies CAWYDGANVLTF.